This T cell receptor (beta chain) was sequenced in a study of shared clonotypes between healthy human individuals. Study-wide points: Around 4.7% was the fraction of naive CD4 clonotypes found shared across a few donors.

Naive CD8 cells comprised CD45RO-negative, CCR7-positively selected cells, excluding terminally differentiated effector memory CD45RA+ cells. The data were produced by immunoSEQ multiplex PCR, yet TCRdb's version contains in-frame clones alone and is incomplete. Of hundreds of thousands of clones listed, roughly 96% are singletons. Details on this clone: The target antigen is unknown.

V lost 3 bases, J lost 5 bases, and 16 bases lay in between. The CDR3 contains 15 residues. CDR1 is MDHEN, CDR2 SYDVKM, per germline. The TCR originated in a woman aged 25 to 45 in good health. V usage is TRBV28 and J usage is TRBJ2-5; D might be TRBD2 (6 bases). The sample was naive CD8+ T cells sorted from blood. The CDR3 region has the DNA TGTGCCAGCAGTTTGAGTCGGGGGTATGGCGAGACCCAGTACTTC. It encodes CASSLSRGYGETQYF.